These 9 T cell receptor beta chains were all obtained from the same sample, sequenced in a study of blood T cell repertoires in COVID-19. Only in-frame clones appear in the TCRdb table, and some are missing; sequencing was by immunoSEQ multiplex PCR. Here the sample spans approximately 260,000 clones, about 81% being singletons. Sequencing input: PBMCs or T cells enriched from blood (not recorded which). These receptors were collected from a man aged 30 to 45 with acute COVID-19.

CDR3 sequence (DNA): TGTGCCAGCAGCGGGGGACTAGCGGGAAGCACAGATACGCAGTATTTT. It is translated as CASSGGLAGSTDTQYF. V usage is TRBV21-1 and J usage is TRBJ2-3; TRBD2 was called by the table and not checked on the DNA. TRBV21-1 is recorded as a pseudogene. CDR3 length equals 16 residues.

The chain is built from TRBV6-1 and TRBJ2-2; TRBD2 might be the D (5 bases). V was pared by 4 bases and J by 0 bases, with 12 bases between. Germline CDR1 MNHNS, CDR2 SASEGT. This CDR3 comprises 16 residues. In DNA, the CDR3 is TGTGCCAGCAGTGGCCAGCGGACCGCGAACACCGGGGAGCTGTTTTTT. This codes for CASSGQRTANTGELFF.

This clone was detected once. The rearrangement joins TRBV5-4 to TRBJ1-2; D remains unclear. V lost 10 bases to trimming and J lost 6 bases, with 16 bases between them. Per the germline V gene, CDR1 is SGHNT and CDR2 is YYREEE (reference sequence). The CDR3 loop spans 12 amino acids. CDR3 in amino acids: CASTTSSDGYTF. The CDR3 DNA follows: TGTGCCTCAACTACGAGCTCCGATGGCTACACCTTC.

This clone was detected a few times. The chain combines TRBV2 with TRBJ1-1, with 9 bases matching TRBD1. V was clipped by 6 bases and J by 1 base; unmatched bases: 3. This CDR3 contains 14 residues. Germline lookup yields CDR1 SNHLY and CDR2 FYNNEI. CDR3 nucleotide sequence: TGTGCCAGCAGCGGACAGGGGAAGAACACTGAAGCTTTCTTT. Encoded protein: CASSGQGKNTEAFF.

The chain recombines TRBV27 with TRBJ1-1; 7 nucleotides align to TRBD1. Germline V gives CDR1 MNHEY, CDR2 SMNVEV (reference sequence). Trimming removed 10 bases from V and 4 bases from J; junction bases left unmatched: 15. This CDR3 has 15 amino acids. CDR3 loop: CATRDRKGSGTEAFF. The CDR3 region has the DNA TGTGCCACCCGGGACAGAAAAGGGTCGGGCACTGAAGCTTTCTTT.

The V and J genes are TRBV15 and TRBJ2-3; TRBD2 aligns across 10 bases. In germline, CDR1 is LNHNV, CDR2 YYDKDF (reference sequence). J was trimmed by 4 bases and V by 1 base; bases with no gene match: 8. The CDR3 sequence is 17 residues long. CDR3 residues: CATSRVSLAGAPDTQYF. The CDR3 bases are TGTGCCACCAGCAGAGTGAGCCTAGCGGGAGCCCCAGATACGCAGTATTTT.

The V and J genes are TRBV19 and TRBJ1-5; no firm D call. The CDR3 extends over 15 amino acids. The V gene's germline CDR1 is LNHDA and CDR2 SQIVND (reference sequence). The ends were cut back, 0 bases at V and 0 bases at J, with 6 bases in the middle. The CDR3: CASSIDPDSNQPQHF. The DNA of the CDR3 is TGTGCCAGTAGTATAGACCCAGATAGCAATCAGCCCCAGCATTTT.

The V call is TRBV5-1, the J call TRBJ2-1, with 12 bases lining up with TRBD2. Per germline, CDR1 SGHRS and CDR2 YFSETQ. CDR3 size: 15 residues. V shed 2 bases, J shed 7 bases, and the junction held 4 bases outside the gene matches. The CDR3 loop reads CASSFGLAGGNEQFF. The CDR3, as DNA: TGCGCCAGCAGCTTCGGGCTAGCGGGGGGGAATGAGCAGTTCTTC.

This clone was found a few times. The V gene is TRBV27, the J gene TRBJ2-1, with 10 bases identical to TRBD2. There are 14 residues in the CDR3. Germline CDR1 reads MNHEY; CDR2 reads SMNVEV (reference sequence). After removal of 7 bases from V and 3 bases from J, the junction contained 3 bases not matched to a gene. The CDR3 region is CASIRTSGYNEQFF. The DNA of the CDR3 is TGTGCCAGCATTCGGACTAGCGGCTACAATGAGCAGTTCTTC.